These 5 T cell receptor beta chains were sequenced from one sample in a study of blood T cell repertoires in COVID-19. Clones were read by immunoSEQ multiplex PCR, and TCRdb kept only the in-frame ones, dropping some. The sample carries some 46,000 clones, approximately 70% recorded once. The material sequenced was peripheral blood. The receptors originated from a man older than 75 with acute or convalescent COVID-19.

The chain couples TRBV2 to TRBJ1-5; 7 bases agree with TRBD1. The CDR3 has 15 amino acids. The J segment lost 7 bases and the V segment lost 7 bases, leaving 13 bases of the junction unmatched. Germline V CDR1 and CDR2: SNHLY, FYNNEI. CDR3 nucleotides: TGTGCCAGCAACCCCGACAGGGAGGCCGAGCAGCCCCAGCATTTT. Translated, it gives CASNPDREAEQPQHF.

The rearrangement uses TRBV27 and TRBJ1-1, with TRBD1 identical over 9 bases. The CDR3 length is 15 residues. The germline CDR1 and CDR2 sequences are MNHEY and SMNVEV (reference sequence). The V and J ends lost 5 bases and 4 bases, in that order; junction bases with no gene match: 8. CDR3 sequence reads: CASSPLGQGSTEAFF. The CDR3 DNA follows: TGTGCCAGCAGTCCCCTCGGACAGGGGAGCACTGAAGCTTTCTTT.

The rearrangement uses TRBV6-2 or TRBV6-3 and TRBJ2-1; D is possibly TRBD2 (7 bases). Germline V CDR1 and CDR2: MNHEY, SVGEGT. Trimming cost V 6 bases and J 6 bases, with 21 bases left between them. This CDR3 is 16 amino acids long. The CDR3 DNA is TGTGCCAGCAGCGCGGATGATGGGGGGGCCTTCAATGAGCAGTTCTTC. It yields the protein CASSADDGGAFNEQFF.

CDR3 nucleotide sequence: TGTGCCAGCAGTTTAAAAGGACTAGCGGGAGACTACGAGCAGTACTTC. This encodes CASSLKGLAGDYEQYF. J is TRBJ2-7 and V is TRBV28, with 13 bases identical to TRBD2. Per the germline V gene, CDR1 is MDHEN and CDR2 is SYDVKM. The length of the CDR3 is 16 residues. The V segment lost 2 bases and the J segment 3 bases; nucleotides outside the gene matches: 4.

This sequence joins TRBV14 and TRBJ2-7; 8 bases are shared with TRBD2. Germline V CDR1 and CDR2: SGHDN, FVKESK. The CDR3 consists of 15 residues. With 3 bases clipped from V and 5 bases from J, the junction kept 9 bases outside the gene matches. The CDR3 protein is CASSQWASGRDEQYF. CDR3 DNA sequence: TGTGCCAGCAGCCAGTGGGCCAGCGGGAGAGACGAGCAGTACTTC. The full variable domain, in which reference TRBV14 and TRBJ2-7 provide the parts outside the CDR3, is EAGVTQFPSHSVIEKGQTVTLRCDPISGHDNLYWYRRVMGKEIKFLLHFVKESKQDESGMPNNRFLAERTGGTYSTLKVQPAELEDSGVYFCASSQWASGRDEQYFGPGTRLTVT.